The clone carrying this TCR beta chain was counted only a few times. Its cognate antigen is unknown. Time point indicated: patch test 2, 6 weeks after DPC sensitization. Treatment indicated: therapeutic diphenylcyclopropenone sensitization with weekly scalp DPC. The record originates from a study of human T cells and chemical hapten exposure. Broader study findings: Since the donors had alopecia, their immune response may not be the same as that of healthy people.

TCRdb re-analysed the RACE reads in MiXCR, keeping a single row per CDR3 protein. The profile shows about 96,000 distinct CDR3 sequences, around 9.3% of them singletons. The clonotype was recovered from a woman between 40 and 55 years old with alopecia areata. Some clones in this sample may be carry-over from other donors' samples. Source: whole blood, taken in connection with sensitization to the hapten diphenylcyclopropenone (DPC).

The CDR3 nucleotides read TGTGCCAGCAGCGGGGCAGGGGCCGCTGAAGCTTTCTTT. Protein: CASSGAGAAEAFF. The J gene is TRBJ1-1, the V gene TRBV7-2; D may be TRBD1 (6 bases). The germline CDR1 and CDR2 sequences are SGHTA and FQGNSA. Between the trimmed V and J ends, which lost 5 bases and 6 bases, there was a span of 13 bases. This CDR3 spans 13 amino acids.